One and the same sample provided the 32 T cell receptor beta chains below, sequenced in a study of CD8 T cells in Susac syndrome (dated by TCRdb to the late 2010s). The library was built by means of the immunoSEQ multiplex PCR assay. RNA was extracted using the RNeasy kit, and about 0.45 to 1 microgram was reverse transcribed with random hexamers. Through fastp at Q25 and MiXCR, TCRdb rebuilt clones from the public reads, retaining in-frame beta chains. Every entry covers one CDR3 protein and lists the most common genes and DNA from its rows. The sample data list approximately 190,000 distinct CDR3 sequences, and roughly 95% of these were observed just once. Roughly 0.094% of the sample lies in the top ten. Sequenced material: CD4+ T cells from PBMCs. The source of these receptors is a human donor with multiple sclerosis.

This chain uses TRBV20-1 with TRBJ2-1; TRBD1 matches 10 bases. Trimming at V came to 0 bases and at J to 7 bases, leaving 3 bases not matched to a gene. CDR3 length: 14 amino acids. Germline CDR1 reads DFQATT; CDR2 reads SNEGSKA (reference sequence). DNA for the CDR3: TGCAGTGCTAGAGATGGGACAGGGGCTAATGAGCAGTTCTTC. It codes for CSARDGTGANEQFF.

The J gene is TRBJ1-1, the V gene TRBV6-2 or TRBV6-3, with D perhaps TRBD1 (5 bases). The CDR3 has 20 residues. Germline V gene sequence: CDR1 MNHEY, CDR2 SVGEGT. The V gene lost 2 bases and the J gene lost 1 base, with 26 bases spanning the gap. The CDR3 loop reads CASSYPGWRGPLQTNTEAFF. DNA for the CDR3: TGTGCCAGCAGTTACCCCGGATGGAGGGGCCCGCTACAAACGAACACTGAAGCTTTCTTT.

This chain joins TRBV6-1 and TRBJ1-6, with TRBD1 matching over 10 bases. The CDR3 is 14 amino acids. CDR1 is MNHNS, CDR2 SASEGT, per germline. Trimming removed 8 bases from V and 9 bases from J; junction bases left unmatched: 7. CDR3 DNA sequence: TGTGCCAGCGGACGGACAGGGGGTGGTTCACCCCTCCACTTT. Encoded protein: CASGRTGGGSPLHF.

This rearrangement joins TRBV9 to TRBJ2-4, with TRBD2 matching 7 bases. V trimming: 0 bases; J trimming: 3 bases; junction bases outside the gene matches: 9. Looked up from germline, CDR1 is SGDLS and CDR2 is YYNGEE. CDR3 length equals 17 residues. CDR3: CASSVGEGSTVKNIQYF. CDR3 nucleotides: TGTGCCAGCAGCGTAGGGGAGGGCTCCACAGTCAAAAACATTCAGTACTTC.

The chain couples TRBV12-3 or TRBV12-4 to TRBJ2-3; no clear D. Trimming removed 3 bases at V and 2 bases at J, with 9 bases between. CDR3 size: 14 residues. CDR3 DNA: TGTGCCAGCAGTTTTTGGTCCCCCACAGATACGCAGTATTTT. It encodes CASSFWSPTDTQYF.

The chain combines TRBV20-1 with TRBJ1-1, with 9 positions matching TRBD1. This CDR3 is built from 14 residues. Germline V gene lookup returns CDR1 DFQATT and CDR2 SNEGSKA (reference sequence). V lost 2 bases, J lost 1 base, and 2 bases stayed unmatched. The CDR3 nucleotides read TGCAGTGCTAGAACGGGACAGGGGAACACTGAAGCTTTCTTT. It codes for CSARTGQGNTEAFF.

Here the CDR3 reads CSASRGGGPSYNEQFF. The CDR3 DNA sequence: TGCAGTGCTAGTCGAGGAGGCGGCCCCTCCTACAATGAGCAGTTCTTC. The chain employs TRBV20-1 and TRBJ2-1; D is perhaps TRBD2 (5 bases). The CDR3 spans 16 residues. CDR1 is DFQATT, CDR2 SNEGSKA, per germline (reference sequence). V shed 3 bases and J shed 0 bases, with 15 bases lying between them.

This clonotype occurred once. This chain connects TRBV12-3 or TRBV12-4 to TRBJ1-3; D uncertain. The CDR3 covers 15 residues. With 5 bases removed from V and 0 bases from J, the gap between germline ends came to 11 bases. The DNA for the CDR3 is TGTGCCAGCAGTCCTGACGGAGTCTCTGGAAACACCATATATTTT. Translating gives CASSPDGVSGNTIYF.

V and J are TRBV20-1 and TRBJ2-5, with D maybe TRBD2 (6 bases). V lost 1 base, J lost 5 bases, and 8 bases lay in between. The germline V gene encodes CDR1 DFQATT and CDR2 SNEGSKA (reference sequence). The CDR3 consists of 12 residues. DNA of the CDR3: TGCAGTGCTAGAGCCGGGAGCGAGACCCAGTACTTC. Translating it yields CSARAGSETQYF.

The chain recombines TRBV11-2 with TRBJ2-1; the match to TRBD2 covers 7 bases. Germline CDR1 reads SGHAT; CDR2 reads FQNNGV. CDR3 length: 16 amino acids. V shed 6 bases and J 10 bases; nucleotides not matched to a gene: 18. CDR3 in DNA: TGTGCCAGCAGGCCTCCCGGAGATGCCCGGGGGGTGGAGCAGTTCTTC. This sequence encodes CASRPPGDARGVEQFF.

This rearrangement joins TRBV30 to TRBJ1-1; D not certain. The CDR3 has 14 amino acids. V was clipped by 3 bases and J by 0 bases, with 11 bases between them. Germline V CDR1 and CDR2: GTSNPN, SVGIG (reference sequence). This CDR3 reads CAWRRLTMNTEAFF. DNA of the CDR3: TGTGCCTGGAGGAGACTTACCATGAACACTGAAGCTTTCTTT.

As concerns this clonotype: The junction differs from germline at one of its ends, possibly a read error. The V and J genes are TRBV7-7 and TRBJ2-1; perhaps TRBD2 as D (5 bases). The CDR3 sequence is 15 residues long. Germline CDR1 SSHAT, CDR2 FNYEAQ (reference sequence). In DNA, the CDR3 is TGTGCTAGCAGCTTAGAGGGTGGCTCCTACAATGAGCAGTTCTTC. It codes for CASSLEGGSYNEQFF.

V and J are TRBV29-1 and TRBJ2-7, with 10 bases aligning to TRBD2. J gave up 7 bases and V 4 bases, and 16 bases lay outside the gene matches. There are 16 residues in the CDR3. CDR1 and CDR2 from the germline V gene are SQVTM and ANQGSEA. The CDR3: CSVGASGTSVPREQYF. CDR3 coding DNA: TGCAGCGTTGGGGCGTCGGGGACTAGCGTGCCTCGGGAGCAGTACTTC.

CDR3 region: CAWSVPGGGYGYTF. The CDR3 DNA sequence: TGTGCCTGGAGTGTACCGGGGGGGGGCTATGGCTACACCTTC. This chain connects TRBV30 to TRBJ1-2, with a weak D call TRBD1 (5 bases). Trimming pared 0 bases from V and 4 bases from J, leaving 12 bases between. Germline V gene data show CDR1 as GTSNPN and CDR2 as SVGIG (reference sequence). This CDR3 is 14 amino acids long.

This chain links TRBV4-1 with TRBJ1-2, with D maybe TRBD1 (5 bases). The CDR3 spans 15 residues. Per the germline V gene, CDR1 is MGHRA and CDR2 is YSYEKL. Trimming left V 2 bases short and J 0 bases short, with 10 bases between. The CDR3 loop reads CASSQQGSANYGYTF. The DNA for the CDR3 is TGCGCCAGCAGCCAACAGGGATCAGCTAACTATGGCTACACCTTC.

This clonotype was picked up one time. The chain recombines TRBV15 with TRBJ2-3; perhaps TRBD1 as D (6 bases). This CDR3 region has 15 residues. Germline V CDR1 and CDR2: LNHNV, YYDKDF (reference sequence). Trimming removed 1 base from V and 5 bases from J, with 13 bases in between. CDR3 sequence (DNA): TGTGCCACCAGCAGAGTTGCAGGGGTCGAAGATACGCAGTATTTT. It translates to CATSRVAGVEDTQYF.

This rearrangement joins TRBV15 to TRBJ2-3; no clear D. This CDR3 spans 12 amino acids. CDR1 is LNHNV and CDR2 is YYDKDF in the germline V gene (reference sequence). V was shortened by 0 bases and J by 3 bases, with 1 base between the two germline ends. The CDR3 nucleotides read TGTGCCACCAGCAGAGATACAGATACGCAGTATTTT. Protein product: CATSRDTDTQYF.

The chain uses TRBV6-5 and TRBJ2-2, with 10 bases matching TRBD1. The CDR3 runs 18 residues. Per germline, CDR1 MNHEY and CDR2 SVGAGI. Trimming cost V 2 bases and J 4 bases; bases outside gene matches: 10. DNA of the CDR3: TGTGCCAGCAGTTACCACGGGACAGGGGTGGGAGGCACCGGGGAGCTGTTTTTT. It translates to CASSYHGTGVGGTGELFF.

This chain uses TRBV6-2 or TRBV6-3 with TRBJ2-3; D not certain. Trimming stripped 8 bases from V and 10 bases from J, with 13 bases between. This CDR3 spans 11 amino acids. Germline V gene lookup returns CDR1 MNHEY and CDR2 SVGEGT. The CDR3 region has the DNA TGTGCCAGCGCCAATGGCTGGCCGCAGTATTTT. Translated, it gives CASANGWPQYF.

The J gene is TRBJ2-7, the V gene TRBV5-6; no definite D call. Germline CDR1 is SGHDT and CDR2 is YYEEEE. V was trimmed by 1 base and J by 0 bases, leaving 17 bases between them. This CDR3 contains 17 residues. CDR3 region: CASSLIAAAYRSYEQYF. The CDR3 DNA is TGTGCCAGCAGCTTGATTGCGGCAGCTTATCGCTCCTACGAGCAGTACTTC.

The chain is built from TRBV27 and TRBJ1-1; D is ambiguous. V shed 0 bases and J shed 5 bases, with 13 bases lying between them. The germline gives CDR1 MNHEY, CDR2 SMNVEV (reference sequence). The CDR3 runs 15 residues. As DNA, the CDR3 is TGTGCCAGCAGTTTATCGGACCCAACCGAAACTGAAGCTTTCTTT. This sequence encodes CASSLSDPTETEAFF.

This clonotype was seen once. The chain joins TRBV5-1 to TRBJ2-3; D is possibly TRBD2 (5 bases). Germline values: CDR1 SGHRS, CDR2 YFSETQ. The V end was cut by 2 bases, the J end by 6 bases, with 13 bases between. The CDR3 is 14 amino acids. The CDR3 DNA is TGCGCCAGCAGCTTCCTGAGCGGTGCTGATACGCAGTATTTT. Its translation is CASSFLSGADTQYF.

This clonotype has just one count. The V gene is TRBV30, the J gene TRBJ2-3; 9 nucleotides line up with TRBD2. The V gene's germline CDR1 is GTSNPN and CDR2 SVGIG (reference sequence). Trimming took 3 bases from V and 2 from J; bases not matched to a gene: 6. This CDR3 contains 15 residues. The CDR3 loop reads CAWRELAGVTDTQYF. CDR3 DNA: TGTGCCTGGAGGGAATTAGCGGGAGTCACAGATACGCAGTATTTT.

This chain joins TRBV6-2 or TRBV6-3 and TRBJ1-2; D is uncertain. Germline lookup yields CDR1 MNHEY and CDR2 SVGEGT. With 8 bases removed from V and 3 bases from J, the gap between germline ends came to 10 bases. This CDR3 comprises 12 residues. CDR3 nucleotide sequence: TGTGCCAGCTCTACCAGGCACTATGGCTACACCTTC. It encodes CASSTRHYGYTF.

V and J are TRBV9 and TRBJ2-3; no definite D call. Germline assignment: CDR1 SGDLS and CDR2 YYNGEE. This CDR3 spans 16 amino acids. V was pared by 4 bases and J by 6 bases, with 21 bases between. CDR3 DNA sequence: TGTGCCAGCAGCCCCGAGCCCGGAAAGTTCGTGGATACGCAGTATTTT. Its protein product is CASSPEPGKFVDTQYF. Drawing the rest from reference TRBV9 and TRBJ2-3, the complete variable domain is DSGVTQTPKHLITATGQRVTLRCSPRSGDLSVYWYQQSLDQGLQFLIQYYNGEERAKGNILERFSAQQFPDLHSELNLSSLELGDSALYFCASSPEPGKFVDTQYFGPGTRLTVL.

V and J are TRBV12-3 or TRBV12-4 and TRBJ2-1; the match to TRBD1 covers 10 bases. V shed 5 bases and J 7 bases; nucleotides not matched to a gene: 5. The CDR3 spans 14 residues. The CDR3 bases are TGTGCCAGCAGTCCCAGGACAGGGGGTAATGAGCAGTTCTTC. It encodes CASSPRTGGNEQFF.

In this sample, this clonotype turned up once. The V call is TRBV24-1, the J call TRBJ1-1, with 7 positions matching TRBD1. The CDR3 is made up of 15 amino acids. Looked up from germline, CDR1 is KGHDR and CDR2 is SFDVKD. Unmatched junction bases numbered 10, after V lost 3 bases and J lost 7 bases. CDR3: CATSDPRQGVGEAFF. The CDR3 nucleotides read TGTGCCACCAGTGATCCAAGACAGGGAGTAGGTGAAGCTTTCTTT.

This chain joins TRBV12-3 or TRBV12-4 and TRBJ1-3; D is ambiguous. V dropped 6 bases and J dropped 4 bases, with 10 bases sitting between them. The CDR3 is 13 residues long. The CDR3 sequence is CASSQSGGNTIYF. CDR3 bases: TGTGCCAGCAGCCAGTCTGGAGGAAACACCATATATTTT.

This chain joins TRBV12-5 and TRBJ1-6; tentative D call: TRBD1 (6 bases). V was clipped by 6 bases and J by 10 bases, with 13 bases between them. CDR1 and CDR2 (germline): LGHNT, FRNRAP. This CDR3 region has 13 residues. The CDR3 DNA is TGTGCTAGTGGACAGGGATTTCAATCACCCCTCCACTTT. Translating gives CASGQGFQSPLHF. Combining the CDR3 with reference TRBV12-5 and TRBJ1-6 gives the whole variable domain DARVTQTPRHKVTEMGQEVTMRCQPILGHNTVFWYRQTMMQGLELLAYFRNRAPLDDSGMPKDRFSAEMPDATLATLKIQPSEPRDSAVYFCASGQGFQSPLHFGNGTRLTVT.

This chain joins TRBV29-1 and TRBJ1-1; the D is unclear. Between the trimmed V and J ends, which lost 4 bases and 4 bases, there was a span of 16 bases. CDR1 and CDR2 (germline): SQVTM, ANQGSEA. This CDR3 has 14 amino acids. The CDR3 here is CSVGWLQGGTEAFF. CDR3 in DNA: TGCAGCGTTGGGTGGCTCCAAGGCGGCACTGAAGCTTTCTTT.

The V and J genes are TRBV5-1 and TRBJ2-5; TRBD1 agrees at 8 bases. Germline V gives CDR1 SGHRS, CDR2 YFSETQ. V dropped 0 bases and J dropped 3; count of bases not matched to a gene: 1. This CDR3 region has 14 residues. The CDR3 DNA is TGCGCCAGCAGCTTGGGGACAGGGAAAGAGACCCAGTACTTC. Encoded protein: CASSLGTGKETQYF.

The chain has TRBV7-8 and TRBJ1-1; D gene uncertain. The CDR3 sequence is 14 residues long. From germline, CDR1 is SGHVS and CDR2 FQNEAQ. V shed 0 bases and J shed 0 bases, with 5 bases lying between them. CDR3 coding DNA: TGTGCCAGCAGCTTAGCTGAGCTGAACACTGAAGCTTTCTTT. It encodes CASSLAELNTEAFF.